These T cell receptor beta chains were read from a single sample in a study of cytotoxic CD8 clonotypes in ibrutinib-treated CLL. Assay used: immunoSEQ multiplex PCR; TCRdb lists only in-frame clones, some missing. The data contain about 68,000 clones, around 68% of them singletons. The source material was PBMCs, sampled after 12 months of ibrutinib treatment. These receptors all come from a human donor with chronic lymphocytic leukemia. Both conserved end residues are part of each CDR3. D genes are given only for firm matches. Expanded clones get a size class; other rows say once, few or many, or leave the size out.

CDR3aa,CDR3nt,d_gene,j_gene,v_gene,abundance
CASSLTGGYGYTF,TGTGCCAGCAGCCTGACAGGGGGCTATGGCTACACCTTC,TRBD1,TRBJ1-2,TRBV6-6,NA
CASSLRLRTEAFF,TGTGCCAGCAGCCTTAGGCTAAGGACTGAAGCTTTCTTT,NA,TRBJ1-1,TRBV11-2,NA
CASSLVGTDTQYF,TGTGCCAGCAGCTTGGTAGGCACAGATACGCAGTATTTT,NA,TRBJ2-3,TRBV5-4,NA
CASSELTGEGETQYF,TGCGCCAGCAGTGAGTTGACAGGGGAGGGGGAGACCCAGTACTTC,NA,TRBJ2-5,TRBV10-1,NA
CASSLAGVGNTIYF,TGTGCCAGCAGCTTAGCGGGGGTCGGAAACACCATATATTTT,NA,TRBJ1-3,TRBV13,NA
CASSTGTYNEKLFF,TGTGCCAGCAGCACGGGAACTTATAATGAAAAACTGTTTTTT,NA,TRBJ1-4,TRBV7-2,NA
CASSRPPGRLYEQYF,TGTGCCAGCTCAAGACCACCAGGGAGGCTCTACGAGCAGTACTTC,NA,TRBJ2-7,TRBV27,NA
CASSVAPSGTGAQETQYF,TGTGCCAGCAGCGTAGCACCCTCGGGGACAGGAGCACAAGAGACCCAGTACTTC,TRBD1,TRBJ2-5,TRBV9,few
CASSYTEEQGYEQYF,TGTGCCAGCAGTTACACTGAAGAACAGGGGTACGAGCAGTACTTC,TRBD1,TRBJ2-7,TRBV10-3,NA
CASSSRGAGLDNEQFF,TGTGCCAGCAGCTCTCGGGGGGCGGGACTAGACAATGAGCAGTTCTTC,TRBD2,TRBJ2-1,TRBV5-4,once
CASPIGGGRRSYEQYF,TGTGCCAGCCCGATTGGGGGAGGAAGACGCTCCTACGAGCAGTACTTC,NA,TRBJ2-7,TRBV21-1,few
CASSTGGAQQPQHF,TGTGCCAGCTCAACGGGGGGGGCTCAACAGCCCCAGCATTTT,NA,TRBJ1-5,TRBV18,NA
CASSFPEMNTEAFF,TGTGCCAGCAGCTTCCCAGAGATGAACACTGAAGCTTTCTTT,NA,TRBJ1-1,TRBV7-9,NA
CASSQSGGLVGEQYF,TGTGCCAGCAGCCAATCGGGGGGGCTGGTGGGAGAGCAGTACTTC,TRBD2,TRBJ2-7,TRBV13,NA
CASSLMTRAITYEQYF,TGCGCCAGCAGCTTGATGACTCGGGCTATTACCTACGAGCAGTACTTC,NA,TRBJ2-7,TRBV5-1,once
CAWSVGGGDEQYF,TGTGCCTGGAGTGTCGGCGGGGGGGACGAGCAGTACTTC,TRBD2,TRBJ2-7,TRBV30,NA
CASSKSGDKRDIQYF,TGCGCCAGCAGCAAATCCGGGGACAAGCGGGACATTCAGTACTTC,NA,TRBJ2-4,TRBV4-3,once
CASSPPGTGGREQFF,TGTGCCAGCAGCCCTCCCGGGACAGGAGGCCGTGAGCAGTTCTTC,TRBD1,TRBJ2-1,TRBV9,NA
CASSLGRSLSGNTIYF,TGTGCCAGCAGCTTAGGGCGGTCCCTCTCTGGAAACACCATATATTTT,NA,TRBJ1-3,TRBV7-8,once
CASSLAGNYGYTF,TGTGCCAGCAGCTTAGCAGGGAACTATGGCTACACCTTC,NA,TRBJ1-2,TRBV7-9,few
CASSTRTSGGATDTQYF,TGTGCCAGCAGCACCCGGACTAGCGGGGGGGCCACAGATACGCAGTATTTT,TRBD2,TRBJ2-3,TRBV7-3,once
CASSLAPLGQGPYEQYF,TGTGCCAGCAGCTTAGCTCCATTGGGACAGGGTCCCTACGAGCAGTACTTC,TRBD1,TRBJ2-7,TRBV11-2,NA
CARSLGQGDTEAFF,TGTGCCAGAAGCCTGGGACAGGGTGACACTGAAGCTTTCTTT,TRBD1,TRBJ1-1,TRBV5-3,NA
CASSESGGSNQPQHF,TGTGCCAGCAGTGAATCGGGGGGTAGCAATCAGCCCCAGCATTTT,NA,TRBJ1-5,TRBV6-1,NA
CASSPSRDIGYTF,TGTGCCAGCTCACCAAGCCGGGACATTGGCTACACCTTC,NA,TRBJ1-2,TRBV18,NA
CASSLSATGWNEQFF,TGTGCCAGCAGCCTCTCCGCGACAGGGTGGAATGAGCAGTTCTTC,TRBD1,TRBJ2-1,TRBV7-3,NA
CASSRTLAGARSDTQYF,TGTGCCAGCAGTCGAACTTTGGCGGGGGCCCGTTCAGATACGCAGTATTTT,NA,TRBJ2-3,TRBV27,once
CASGFGLSGQVTYEQYF,TGTGCTAGTGGTTTTGGTCTTTCTGGACAGGTAACATACGAGCAGTACTTC,TRBD1,TRBJ2-7,TRBV12-5,NA
CASSLVFRSSYEQYF,TGTGCCAGCAGCTTAGTATTCAGGTCGTCCTACGAGCAGTACTTC,NA,TRBJ2-7,TRBV7-2,NA
CASSSDRGPSPLHF,TGTGCCAGCAGCTCTGACAGGGGGCCGTCACCCCTCCACTTT,TRBD1,TRBJ1-6,TRBV11-2,NA
CASSPNPPSGEKGADTQYF,TGCGCCAGCAGCCCAAACCCACCGAGCGGGGAAAAGGGGGCAGATACGCAGTATTTT,NA,TRBJ2-3,TRBV4-3,NA
CASGPRRVTDTQYF,TGTGCCAGCGGCCCCCGGAGGGTCACAGATACGCAGTATTTT,NA,TRBJ2-3,TRBV7-8,NA
CASSQTGQGSSYEQYF,TGCGCCAGCAGCCAGACTGGGCAGGGGAGCTCCTACGAGCAGTACTTC,NA,TRBJ2-7,TRBV4-1,NA
CASSLAQGHEQYF,TGTGCCAGCAGCTTAGCACAGGGCCACGAGCAGTACTTC,NA,TRBJ2-7,TRBV7-9,NA
CASTGAWGEKLFF,TGTGCCAGTACCGGGGCATGGGGTGAAAAACTGTTTTTT,NA,TRBJ1-4,TRBV19,NA
CASGRDRVTQPQHF,TGTGCTAGTGGCCGAGACAGGGTGACTCAGCCCCAGCATTTT,TRBD1,TRBJ1-5,TRBV12-5,few
CASGGRRWETQYF,TGTGCCAGTGGGGGGCGTCGGTGGGAGACCCAGTACTTC,NA,TRBJ2-5,TRBV6-1,NA
CASSIAGARGNQPQHF,TGTGCCAGTAGTATAGCAGGGGCCAGAGGAAATCAGCCCCAGCATTTT,NA,TRBJ1-5,TRBV19,NA
CASSDGSYTEAFF,TGTGCCAGCAGTGACGGGAGTTACACTGAAGCTTTCTTT,NA,TRBJ1-1,TRBV25-1,NA
CASSLASNPPPGYTF,TGTGCCAGCAGCTTAGCGTCTAATCCTCCTCCGGGCTACACCTTC,NA,TRBJ1-2,TRBV7-2,NA
CACLAGGSPTF,TGTGCCTGCCTAGCCGGAGGGAGCCCAACCTTC,NA,TRBJ2-7,TRBV30,NA
CASSPPGQTFENTEAFF,TGCGCCAGCAGCCCGCCGGGACAGACCTTTGAGAACACTGAAGCTTTCTTT,TRBD1,TRBJ1-1,TRBV5-1,NA
CAISESGGSNQPQHF,TGTGCCATCAGTGAGTCGGGCGGGAGCAATCAGCCCCAGCATTTT,NA,TRBJ1-5,TRBV10-3,NA
CASSSGALQNTEAFF,TGTGCCAGCAGCTCCGGGGCCCTGCAGAACACTGAAGCTTTCTTT,NA,TRBJ1-1,TRBV13,NA
CASKLEGTGTYEQYF,TGCGCCAGCAAACTCGAAGGGACGGGTACTTACGAGCAGTACTTC,NA,TRBJ2-7,TRBV5-1,few
CASGSGESSYNEQFF,TGTGCTAGTGGATCGGGGGAAAGCTCCTACAATGAGCAGTTCTTC,NA,TRBJ2-1,TRBV12-5,NA
CASSLELNYGYTF,TGTGCCAGCAGTTTGGAACTTAACTATGGCTACACCTTC,NA,TRBJ1-2,TRBV28,NA
CASSGRPGELFF,TGTGCCAGCAGTGGACGGCCCGGGGAGCTGTTTTTT,NA,TRBJ2-2,TRBV9,NA
CASVGPAGPGTGELFF,TGTGCCAGCGTCGGCCCCGCAGGGCCGGGCACCGGGGAGCTGTTTTTT,NA,TRBJ2-2,TRBV28,NA
CATQGDIVYNEQFF,TGTGCCACTCAGGGGGATATTGTCTACAATGAGCAGTTCTTC,TRBD1,TRBJ2-1,TRBV15,NA
CASTGYYGYTF,TGTGCCAGCACAGGATACTATGGCTACACCTTC,NA,TRBJ1-2,TRBV28,few
CAISVRDRELIEQYF,TGTGCCATCAGCGTCCGGGACAGGGAATTGATAGAGCAGTACTTC,TRBD1,TRBJ2-7,TRBV10-3,NA
CASRQGRNSPLHF,TGTGCCTCACGACAGGGGAGGAATTCACCCCTCCACTTT,TRBD1,TRBJ1-6,TRBV30,NA
CASSLDPRAQYF,TGTGCCAGCAGCTTAGATCCCAGGGCACAGTACTTC,NA,TRBJ2-7,TRBV11-2,NA
CASSFGTTLASDEQYF,TGCGCCAGCAGCTTCGGGACAACCCTTGCGTCCGACGAGCAGTACTTC,NA,TRBJ2-7,TRBV5-1,NA
CASSFTGTGNSPLHF,TGTGCCAGCAGCTTTACCGGGACAGGGAATTCACCCCTCCACTTT,TRBD1,TRBJ1-6,TRBV9,NA
CASSPGTAINEQFF,TGTGCCAGCAGTCCGGGGACAGCCATCAATGAGCAGTTCTTC,TRBD1,TRBJ2-1,TRBV28,few